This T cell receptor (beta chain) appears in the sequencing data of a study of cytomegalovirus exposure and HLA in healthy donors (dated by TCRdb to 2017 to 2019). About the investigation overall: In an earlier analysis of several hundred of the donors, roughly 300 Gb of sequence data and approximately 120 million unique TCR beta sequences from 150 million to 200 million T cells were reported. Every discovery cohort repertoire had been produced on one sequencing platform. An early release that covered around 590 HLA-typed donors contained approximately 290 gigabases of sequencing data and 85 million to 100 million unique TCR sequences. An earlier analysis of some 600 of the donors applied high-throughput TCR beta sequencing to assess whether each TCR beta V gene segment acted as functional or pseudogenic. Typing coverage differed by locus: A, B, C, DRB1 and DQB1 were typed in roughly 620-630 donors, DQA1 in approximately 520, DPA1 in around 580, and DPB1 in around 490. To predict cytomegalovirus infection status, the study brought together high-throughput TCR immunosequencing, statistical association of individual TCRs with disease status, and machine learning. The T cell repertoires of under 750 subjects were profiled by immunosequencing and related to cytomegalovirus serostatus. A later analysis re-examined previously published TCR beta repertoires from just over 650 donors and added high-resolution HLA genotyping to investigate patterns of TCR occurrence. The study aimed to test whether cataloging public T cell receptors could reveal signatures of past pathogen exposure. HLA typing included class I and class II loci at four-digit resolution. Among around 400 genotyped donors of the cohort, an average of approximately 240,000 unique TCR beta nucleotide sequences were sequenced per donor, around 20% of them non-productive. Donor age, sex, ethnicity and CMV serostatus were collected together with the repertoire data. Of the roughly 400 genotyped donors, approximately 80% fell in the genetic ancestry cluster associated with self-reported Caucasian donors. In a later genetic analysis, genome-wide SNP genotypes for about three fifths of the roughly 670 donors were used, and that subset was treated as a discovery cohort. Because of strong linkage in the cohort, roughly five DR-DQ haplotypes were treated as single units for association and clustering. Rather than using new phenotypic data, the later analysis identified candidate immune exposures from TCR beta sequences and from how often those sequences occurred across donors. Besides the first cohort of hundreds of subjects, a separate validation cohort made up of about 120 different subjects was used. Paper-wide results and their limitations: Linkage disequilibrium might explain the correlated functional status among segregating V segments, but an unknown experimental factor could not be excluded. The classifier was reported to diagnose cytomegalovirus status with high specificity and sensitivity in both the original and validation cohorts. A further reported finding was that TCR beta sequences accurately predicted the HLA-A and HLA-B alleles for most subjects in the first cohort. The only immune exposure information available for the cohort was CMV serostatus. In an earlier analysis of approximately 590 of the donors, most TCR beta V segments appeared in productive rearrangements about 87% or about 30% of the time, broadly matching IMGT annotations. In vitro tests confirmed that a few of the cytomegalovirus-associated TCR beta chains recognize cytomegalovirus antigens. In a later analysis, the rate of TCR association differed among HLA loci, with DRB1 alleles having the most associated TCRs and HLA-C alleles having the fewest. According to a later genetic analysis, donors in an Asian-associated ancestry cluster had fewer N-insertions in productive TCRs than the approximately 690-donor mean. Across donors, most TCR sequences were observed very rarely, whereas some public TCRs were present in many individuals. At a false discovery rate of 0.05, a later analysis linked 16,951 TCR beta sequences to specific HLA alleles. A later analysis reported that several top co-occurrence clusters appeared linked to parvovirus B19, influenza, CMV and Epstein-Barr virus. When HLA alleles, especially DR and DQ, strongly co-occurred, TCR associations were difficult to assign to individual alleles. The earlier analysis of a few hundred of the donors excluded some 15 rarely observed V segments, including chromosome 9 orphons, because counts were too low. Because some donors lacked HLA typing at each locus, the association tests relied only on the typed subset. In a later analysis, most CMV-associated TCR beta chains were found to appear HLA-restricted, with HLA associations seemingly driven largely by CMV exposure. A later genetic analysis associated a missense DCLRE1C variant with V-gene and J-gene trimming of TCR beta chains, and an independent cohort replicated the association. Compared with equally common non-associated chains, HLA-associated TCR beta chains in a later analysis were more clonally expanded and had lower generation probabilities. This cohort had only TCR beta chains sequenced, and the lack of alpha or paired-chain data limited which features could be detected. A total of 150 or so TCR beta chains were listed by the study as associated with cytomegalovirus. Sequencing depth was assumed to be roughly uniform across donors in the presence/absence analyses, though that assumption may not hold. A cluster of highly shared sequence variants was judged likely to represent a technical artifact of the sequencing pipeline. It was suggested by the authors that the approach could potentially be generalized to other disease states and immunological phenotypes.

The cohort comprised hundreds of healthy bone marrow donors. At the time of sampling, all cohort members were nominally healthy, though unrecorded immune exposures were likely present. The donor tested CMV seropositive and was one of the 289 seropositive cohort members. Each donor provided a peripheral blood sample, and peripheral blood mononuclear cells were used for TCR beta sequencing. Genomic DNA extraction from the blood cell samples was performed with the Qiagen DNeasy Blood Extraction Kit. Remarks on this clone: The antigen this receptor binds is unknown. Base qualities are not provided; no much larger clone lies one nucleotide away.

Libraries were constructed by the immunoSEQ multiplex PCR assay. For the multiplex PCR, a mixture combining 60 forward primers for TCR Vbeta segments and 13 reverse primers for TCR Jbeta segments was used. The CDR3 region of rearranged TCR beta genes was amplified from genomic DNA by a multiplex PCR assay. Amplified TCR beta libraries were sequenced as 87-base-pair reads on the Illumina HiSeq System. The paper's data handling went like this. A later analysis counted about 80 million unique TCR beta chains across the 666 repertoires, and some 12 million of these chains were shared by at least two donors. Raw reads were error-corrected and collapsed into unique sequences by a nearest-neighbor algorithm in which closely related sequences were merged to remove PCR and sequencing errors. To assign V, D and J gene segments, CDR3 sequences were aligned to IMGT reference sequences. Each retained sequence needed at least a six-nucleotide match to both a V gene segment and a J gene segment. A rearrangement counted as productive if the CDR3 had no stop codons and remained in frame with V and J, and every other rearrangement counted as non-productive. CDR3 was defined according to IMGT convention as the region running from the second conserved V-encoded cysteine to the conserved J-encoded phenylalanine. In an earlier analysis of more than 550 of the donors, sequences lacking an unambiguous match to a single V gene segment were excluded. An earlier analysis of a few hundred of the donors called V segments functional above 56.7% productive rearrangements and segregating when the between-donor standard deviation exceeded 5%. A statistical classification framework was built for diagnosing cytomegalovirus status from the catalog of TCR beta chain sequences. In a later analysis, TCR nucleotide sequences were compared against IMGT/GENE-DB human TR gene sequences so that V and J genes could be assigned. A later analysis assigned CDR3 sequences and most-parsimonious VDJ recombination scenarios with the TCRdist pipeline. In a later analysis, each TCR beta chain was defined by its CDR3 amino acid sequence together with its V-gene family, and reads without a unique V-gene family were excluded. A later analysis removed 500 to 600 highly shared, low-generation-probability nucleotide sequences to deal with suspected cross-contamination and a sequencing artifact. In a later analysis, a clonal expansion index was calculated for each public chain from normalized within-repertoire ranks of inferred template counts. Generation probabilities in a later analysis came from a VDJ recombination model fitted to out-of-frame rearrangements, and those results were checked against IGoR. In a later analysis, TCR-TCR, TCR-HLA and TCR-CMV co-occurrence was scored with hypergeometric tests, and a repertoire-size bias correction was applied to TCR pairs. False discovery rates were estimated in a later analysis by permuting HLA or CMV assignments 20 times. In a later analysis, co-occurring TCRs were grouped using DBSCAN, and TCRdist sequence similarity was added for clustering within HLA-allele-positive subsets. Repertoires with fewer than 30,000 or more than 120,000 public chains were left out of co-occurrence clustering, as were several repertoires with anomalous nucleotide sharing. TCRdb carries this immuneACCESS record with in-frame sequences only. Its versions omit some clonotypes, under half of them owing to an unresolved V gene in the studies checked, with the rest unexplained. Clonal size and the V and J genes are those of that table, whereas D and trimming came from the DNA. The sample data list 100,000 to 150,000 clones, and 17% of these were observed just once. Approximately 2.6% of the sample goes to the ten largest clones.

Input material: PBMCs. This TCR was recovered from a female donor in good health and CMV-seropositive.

The DNA sequence follows: TGTGCCAGCAGCTTAGATCGCGAAAGTGAGCAGTACTTC. Translation gives CASSLDRESEQYF. The rearranged segments are TRBV7-2 and TRBJ2-7; too little of a D gene remains to name it. The germline V gene supplies CDR1 SGHTA and CDR2 FQGNSA. There are 13 amino acids in the CDR3, from cysteine to phenylalanine inclusive. Only CDR3 DNA remains: 39 bases, in frame from the first base. V is cut by 1 base and J by 7 bases, and the space between the germline ends is 11 bases. With the portions outside the CDR3 filled from the reference TRBV7-2 and TRBJ2-7 genes, the complete variable region becomes GAGVSQSPSNKVTEKGKDVELRCDPISGHTALYWYRQSLGQGLEFLIYFQGNSAPDKSGLPSDRFSAERTGGSVSTLTIQRTQQEDSAVYLCASSLDRESEQYFGPGTRLTVT.